The 8 T cell receptor beta chains below all came from one sample that was sequenced in a study of blood T cells in healthy people across ages. Next came a second PCR, run for about 6 to 12 cycles, which used a sample-barcoded 5' primer along with a J-beta primer mix. One entry per CDR3 protein, called by TCRdb with MiXCR from the 5' RACE reads. Of around 1,000,000 distinct CDR3 sequences in the sample, around two fifths are singletons; the top ten hold 10% to 15%. The specimen was blood. The receptors were sampled from a man between 18 and 29 years old in good health.

This chain connects TRBV6-5 to TRBJ2-2, with D hard to call. The V end lost 5 bases, the J end lost 4 bases, and 11 bases lay between the germline ends. The length of the CDR3 is 14 residues. The germline CDR1 and CDR2 sequences are MNHEY and SVGAGI. Here the CDR3 reads CASSPRTPTGELFF. DNA for the CDR3: TGTGCCAGCAGTCCTAGAACTCCCACCGGGGAGCTGTTTTTT.

The chain is built from TRBV5-1 and TRBJ2-2, with a possible D match to TRBD1 (5 bases). Trimming left V 4 bases short and J 4 bases short, with 8 bases between. The CDR3 totals 13 residues. The germline CDR1 and CDR2 sequences are SGHRS and YFSETQ. The CDR3 region is CASSGASTGELFF. The CDR3 DNA sequence: TGCGCCAGCAGCGGGGCAAGCACCGGGGAGCTGTTTTTT.

The chain is built from TRBV7-8 and TRBJ1-5; D not resolved. Trimming pared 4 bases from V and 3 bases from J, leaving 10 bases between. This CDR3 has 14 residues. Germline V CDR1 and CDR2: SGHVS, FQNEAQ. Here the CDR3 DNA reads TGTGCCAGCAGCTACCGGGATCCCAATCAGCCCCAGCATTTT. Its protein product is CASSYRDPNQPQHF.

The rearrangement links TRBV10-3 to TRBJ1-1; 7 nucleotides match TRBD1. The length of the CDR3 is 15 residues. CDR1 ENHRY and CDR2 SYGVKD come from the germline V gene. With V trimmed by 6 bases and J by 3 bases, 10 bases remained unmatched. The CDR3 is CAIRSQQGRDTEAFF. CDR3 in DNA: TGTGCCATCAGAAGCCAACAGGGGCGGGACACTGAAGCTTTCTTT.

V usage is TRBV12-3 or TRBV12-4 and J usage is TRBJ1-6; D ambiguous. The CDR3 is 13 amino acids. Trimming stripped 2 bases from V and 10 bases from J, with 9 bases between. The CDR3 spells CASSLRVVSPLHF. The CDR3 nucleotides read TGTGCCAGCAGTTTAAGGGTTGTCTCACCCCTCCACTTT.

A note on this clonotype: A read error is possible here, since a much larger clone lies one base away. The chain recombines TRBV5-1 with TRBJ2-1, with D possibly TRBD2 on 5 matching bases. The CDR3 sequence is 15 residues long. V was clipped by 6 bases and J by 8 bases, with 21 bases between them. Germline V lookup: CDR1 SGHRS, CDR2 YFSETQ. In DNA form, the CDR3 reads TGCGCCAGCAACTTAGACGGTAGTTCGGGGTATGAGCAGTTCTTC. Translation: CASNLDGSSGYEQFF. The variable domain in full, with the rest retrieved from reference TRBV5-1 and TRBJ2-1, is KAGVTQTPRYLIKTRGQQVTLSCSPISGHRSVSWYQQTPGQGLQFLFEYFSETQRNKGNFPGRFSGRQFSNSRSEMNVSTLELGDSALYLCASNLDGSSGYEQFFGPGTRLTVL.

The chain combines TRBV6-1 with TRBJ1-5; D remains ambiguous. Germline CDR1 and CDR2: MNHNS and SASEGT. Trimming took off 3 bases at V and 1 base at J, with 10 bases between the two ends. There are 15 residues in the CDR3. The CDR3 here is CASSDGVPSNQPQHF. As DNA, the CDR3 is TGTGCCAGCAGTGATGGAGTCCCCAGCAATCAGCCCCAGCATTTT.

The chain links TRBV3-1 to TRBJ2-1, with TRBD2 identical over 7 bases. This CDR3 contains 15 residues. Germline values: CDR1 LGHDT, CDR2 YNNKEL (reference sequence). The V and J ends lost 3 bases and 2 bases, in that order; junction bases with no gene match: 4. In DNA, the CDR3 is TGTGCCAGCAGCCACAGCGGGGCCCCCTACAATGAGCAGTTCTTC. This gives the protein CASSHSGAPYNEQFF.